A single sample gave rise to the 15 T cell receptor beta chains below, sequenced in a study of OX40 agonist ivuxolimab in advanced cancers. The data were produced by immunoSEQ multiplex PCR, yet TCRdb's version contains in-frame clones alone and is incomplete. The sample consists of over 55,000 clones, 90% to 95% of them appearing once. The sequencing used CD4+ or CD8+ T cells sorted from blood, collected in a trial of the OX40 agonist ivuxolimab. These receptors came from an adult with an advanced solid tumor such as melanoma, head and neck, liver or kidney cancer.

The CDR3 loop reads CASSVLTELAGYTF. CDR3 nucleotide sequence: TGTGCCAGCAGCGTATTGACCGAGCTAGCTGGCTACACCTTC. The rearrangement links TRBV9 to TRBJ1-2, with D unclear. V shed 1 base and J shed 7 bases, with 14 bases lying between them. This CDR3 contains 14 residues. Looked up from germline, CDR1 is SGDLS and CDR2 is YYNGEE.

This chain connects TRBV7-3 to TRBJ1-1; D unresolved. Germline V gene sequence: CDR1 SGHTA, CDR2 FQGTGA. This CDR3 region has 13 residues. Between the trimmed V and J ends, which lost 0 bases and 1 base, there was a span of 3 bases. The CDR3 DNA reads TGTGCCAGCAGCTTAACCCAGAACACTGAAGCTTTCTTT. This encodes CASSLTQNTEAFF. The full variable domain, completed using reference TRBV7-3 and TRBJ1-1, is GAGVSQTPSNKVTEKGKYVELRCDPISGHTALYWYRQSLGQGPEFLIYFQGTGAADDSGLPNDRFFAVRPEGSVSTLKIQRTERGDSAVYLCASSLTQNTEAFFGQGTRLTVV.

The genes are TRBV18 and TRBJ2-2; 7 nucleotides match TRBD2. The V and J ends lost 6 bases and 4 bases, in that order; junction bases with no gene match: 11. The V gene's germline CDR1 is KGHSH and CDR2 LQKENI. The CDR3 loop spans 16 amino acids. Here the CDR3 reads CASSDREVRATGELFF. The CDR3 nucleotides read TGTGCCAGCTCGGACCGGGAGGTCAGGGCCACCGGGGAGCTGTTTTTT.

The gene calls are TRBV27 and TRBJ2-3, with 9 bases fitting TRBD2. Germline values: CDR1 MNHEY, CDR2 SMNVEV (reference sequence). With V trimmed by 6 bases and J by 4 bases, 11 bases remained unmatched. There are 16 residues in the CDR3. The CDR3 sequence: CASSPRGGRVPDTQYF. For the CDR3, the DNA is TGTGCCAGCAGCCCGAGGGGCGGGAGGGTTCCAGATACGCAGTATTTT.

Note on this clone: Germline is not matched at one junction end, which may reflect a read error. J is TRBJ2-2 and V is TRBV18; 8 bases align to TRBD2. CDR3 length equals 15 residues. Germline assignment: CDR1 KGHSH and CDR2 LQKENI. CDR3 residues: CASSPPAGEAGELFF. CDR3 nucleotides: TGTGCCAGCTCCCCACCAGCGGGAGAGGCCGGGGAGCTGTTTTTT.

V and J are TRBV7-9 and TRBJ1-3; D call uncertain. Trimming pared 3 bases from V and 2 bases from J, leaving 8 bases between. In germline, CDR1 is SEHNR, CDR2 FQNEAQ (reference sequence). The CDR3 extends over 14 amino acids. The CDR3 protein is CASSFREPGNTIYF. The CDR3 DNA follows: TGTGCCAGCAGCTTCCGGGAGCCTGGAAACACCATATATTTT.

The J gene is TRBJ2-7, the V gene TRBV11-2; 8 nucleotides agree with TRBD2. After removal of 6 bases from V and 7 bases from J, the junction contained 14 bases not matched to a gene. The CDR3 spans 15 residues. Germline V gives CDR1 SGHAT, CDR2 FQNNGV. The chain's CDR3 is CASRPSSGSVFEQYF. CDR3 nucleotide sequence: TGTGCCAGCAGACCCTCAAGCGGGAGTGTTTTTGAGCAGTACTTC.

This clone appeared a few times. This chain uses TRBV18 with TRBJ2-7; D is unclear. Between the trimmed V and J ends, which lost 2 bases and 3 bases, there was a span of 11 bases. CDR3 length: 14 residues. Germline CDR1 KGHSH, CDR2 LQKENI. The CDR3 region is CASSPDSNYYEQYF. The DNA of the CDR3 is TGTGCCAGCTCACCAGATTCAAACTACTACGAGCAGTACTTC.

CDR3 nucleotides: TGTGCCAGCAGCGAGTGGGAGGGCTCCTACAATGAGCAGTTCTTC. Translated, it gives CASSEWEGSYNEQFF. This sequence joins TRBV28 and TRBJ2-1; 7 positions agree with TRBD2. Germline-derived CDR1 and CDR2 are MDHEN and SYDVKM. This CDR3 comprises 15 residues. With 6 bases clipped from V and 0 bases from J, the junction kept 5 bases outside the gene matches.

This chain uses TRBV19 with TRBJ1-2, with unresolved D. This CDR3 has 14 residues. CDR1 and CDR2 from the germline V gene are LNHDA and SQIVND (reference sequence). With 6 bases removed from V and 5 bases from J, the gap between germline ends came to 16 bases. CDR3 sequence: CASRSGRVPYGYTF. The CDR3 DNA reads TGTGCCAGTAGATCTGGACGGGTGCCTTATGGCTACACCTTC.

This clone ranks as medium-sized (0.01 to 0.1%). The chain carries TRBV6-1 and TRBJ1-2, with D unresolved. V was shortened by 1 base and J by 2 bases, with 11 bases between the two germline ends. The germline V gene has CDR1 MNHNS and CDR2 SASEGT. The CDR3 consists of 15 residues. The CDR3 region has the DNA TGTGCCAGCAGTGAAGATCCCCAGCCCAACTATGGCTACACCTTC. It is translated as CASSEDPQPNYGYTF.

This chain joins TRBV5-8 and TRBJ2-7; TRBD1 agrees at 7 bases. Germline V gives CDR1 SGHTS, CDR2 YDEGEE. Trimming took 4 bases from V and 4 from J; bases not matched to a gene: 11. CDR3 length equals 15 residues. As DNA, the CDR3 is TGTGCCAGCAGCCAAAGGGACAGATTCGGGTACGAGCAGTACTTC. This codes for CASSQRDRFGYEQYF.

V usage is TRBV7-9 and J usage is TRBJ2-1, with 9 bases identical to TRBD1. The CDR3 extends over 14 amino acids. Germline V gene data show CDR1 as SEHNR and CDR2 as FQNEAQ (reference sequence). The junction had 12 bases not matched to a gene; V was cut back by 8 bases and J by 10 bases. The CDR3, as DNA: TGTGCCAGCCGAGCCCGGGGGACAGGGAAGGAGCAGTTCTTC. The encoded protein is CASRARGTGKEQFF.

The J gene is TRBJ1-1, the V gene TRBV5-1; D not certain. V dropped 7 bases and J dropped 2 bases, with 21 bases sitting between them. The germline V gene has CDR1 SGHRS and CDR2 YFSETQ. This CDR3 is 16 amino acids long. The DNA of the CDR3 is TGCGCCAGCTCCTCCGGGCGCGGTTACCTTAACACTGAAGCTTTCTTT. Protein: CASSSGRGYLNTEAFF.

With regard to this clone: A junction end diverges from the germline sequence, so it may reflect a read error. The chain links TRBV7-9 to TRBJ2-1, with 12 nucleotides matching TRBD2. This CDR3 is built from 14 residues. Germline CDR1 and CDR2: SEHNR and FQNEAQ (reference sequence). The CDR3 nucleotides read TGTGCCAGCAGCTTAGGGATGACTAGCGGGAGTTCAATCTTC. It codes for CASSLGMTSGSSIF.